This T cell receptor (beta chain) is from a study of blood T cell repertoires in COVID-19. Looking at the study overall: Donors in the United States, Italy and Spain gave samples during acute or convalescent COVID-19. The analysed material was cDNA or gDNA that came from T cells, B-cell-depleted T cells, or PBMCs.

CDR1 is SGHRS, CDR2 YFSETQ, per germline. The length of the CDR3 is 17 residues. V trimming: 4 bases; J trimming: 2 bases; junction bases outside the gene matches: 11. Seattle enrolled patients during active infection and tracked them longitudinally. Under the authors' procedure: Cell counts per sample came from amplifying reference gene primers. TCRdb keeps only in-frame clones here, not all; method: immunoSEQ multiplex PCR. V and J calls and clone size follow that table, whereas D and trimming were derived from the DNA. The repertoire holds over 150,000 clones, with around 83% as singletons. The origin of this receptor is an older woman with COVID-19, enrolled during active disease. Sequenced: peripheral blood. This chain links TRBV5-1 with TRBJ2-1; 8 bases match TRBD2. The DNA of the CDR3 is TGCGCCAGCAGCCCGCATACTAGCGGCGTGCCCTACAATGAGCAGTTCTTC. Translating it yields CASSPHTSGVPYNEQFF.